The 4 T cell receptor beta chains presented below share a single source sample, sequenced in a study of graft-versus-host responses after intestinal transplantation. Antigen specificity for these receptors is unknown. Assay used: immunoSEQ multiplex PCR; TCRdb lists only in-frame clones, some missing. This table holds some 100,000 clones, about 93% found once. The sample here was unstimulated CD8+ T cells sorted from spleen or lymph node cells, taken before transplant. The receptors were sampled from a human donor who was the organ donor for an intestinal transplant.

The chain is built from TRBV29-1 and TRBJ2-7; 12 nucleotides match TRBD1. V was pared by 4 bases and J by 5 bases, with 6 bases of the junction left unmatched. This CDR3 contains 14 residues. Per the germline V gene, CDR1 is SQVTM and CDR2 is ANQGSEA. The CDR3 spells CSVGDRGLRDEQYF. The CDR3 nucleotides read TGCAGCGTTGGGGACAGGGGGCTTAGGGACGAGCAGTACTTC.

This clone has a single count. The genes are TRBV11-2 and TRBJ2-3; the D is unclear. Trimming took off 0 bases at V and 0 bases at J, with 10 bases between the two ends. The CDR3 runs to 16 residues. The V gene's germline CDR1 is SGHAT and CDR2 FQNNGV. This chain's CDR3 is CASSLDRLVSTDTQYF. CDR3 in DNA: TGTGCCAGCAGCTTAGATAGGCTAGTTAGCACAGATACGCAGTATTTT. Supplemented by reference TRBV11-2 and TRBJ2-3, the full variable domain reads EAGVAQSPRYKIIEKRQSVAFWCNPISGHATLYWYQQILGQGPKLLIQFQNNGVVDDSQLPKDRFSAERLKGVDSTLKIQPAKLEDSAVYLCASSLDRLVSTDTQYFGPGTRLTVL.

V is TRBV4-1 and J is TRBJ2-1, with 8 bases lining up with TRBD2. The V gene's germline CDR1 is MGHRA and CDR2 YSYEKL. The CDR3 sequence is 14 residues long. V shed 4 bases, J shed 16 bases, and the junction held 15 bases outside the gene matches. Here the CDR3 reads CASSLGAGGLPTFF. CDR3 sequence (DNA): TGCGCCAGCAGCCTAGGGGCGGGGGGCTTACCCACCTTCTTC.

The rearrangement links TRBV28 to TRBJ2-6; a weak D match, TRBD2 (5 bases). CDR1 and CDR2 (germline): MDHEN, SYDVKM. This CDR3 contains 14 residues. V lost 8 bases and J lost 2, with 10 bases in between. CDR3 residues: CASCRGTGANVLTF. The CDR3 DNA follows: TGTGCCAGCTGTCGGGGAACTGGGGCCAACGTCCTGACTTTC.